This entry is about one TCR beta chain. The V end was cut by 6 bases, the J end by 0 bases, with 9 bases between. This CDR3 is 13 amino acids long. CDR1 and CDR2 from the germline V gene are SNHLY and FYNNEI. Clones were read by immunoSEQ multiplex PCR, and TCRdb kept only the in-frame ones, dropping some. The sample contains around 310,000 clones, just under 80% of which appear only once. These data are taken from a study of cytotoxic CD8 clonotypes in ibrutinib-treated CLL. Study in general: Samples had a mean of 255,043 productive templates and tens of thousands of productive rearrangements.

The clonotype originates from a human donor with chronic lymphocytic leukemia. V and J are TRBV2 and TRBJ2-7; D might be TRBD1 or TRBD2, each matching 5 bases. This sample comprised PBMCs, obtained before ibrutinib treatment. The CDR3 protein is CASRFGGSYEQYF. Written as DNA, the CDR3 is TGTGCCAGCAGGTTTGGGGGCTCCTACGAGCAGTACTTC.